One TCR beta chain is described in this entry. This CDR3 region has 14 residues. V gave up 4 bases and J gave up 4 bases, with 12 bases separating them. Per germline, CDR1 SGHNT and CDR2 YYREEE (reference sequence). Libraries were prepared by immunoSEQ multiplex PCR; TCRdb keeps only in-frame clonotypes and omits some of them. Here the sample spans roughly 100,000 clones, approximately 90% being singletons. The source of the sample is a study of control samples from healthy donors and cancer patients. The rearrangement joins TRBV5-4 to TRBJ2-1, with D perhaps TRBD1 (6 bases). The clonotype originates from a man between 60 and 70 years old with lung cancer. Sample: PBMCs. The CDR3 coding sequence is TGTGCCAGCAGCGGGGGACAAGAGTACAATGAGCAGTTCTTC. Residues: CASSGGQEYNEQFF.